This T cell receptor beta chain is drawn from a study of blood T cell repertoires in COVID-19. Study information: Material from acute and convalescent COVID-19 was sourced from the United States, Italy and Spain. PBMCs, B-cell-depleted T cells, or T cells provided the cDNA or gDNA that made up the material.

Original analysis: Nucleated cell number was recorded as an estimate derived from reference gene primer amplification. Produced via immunoSEQ multiplex PCR; TCRdb's table is partial and in-frame only. The D gene and trimming were derived from the DNA, and the V and J assignments and clone size from that table. The sample has around 50,000 clones; approximately 82% are singletons. Germline V lookup: CDR1 SGHAT, CDR2 FQNNGV. V lost 7 bases and J lost 5, with 17 bases in between. The CDR3 contains 14 residues. This clonotype was sampled from a human donor in a cohort sampled during active COVID-19. The sequenced sample consisted of peripheral blood. The V call is TRBV11-2, the J call TRBJ2-5, with D tentatively TRBD2 (6 bases). The CDR3 DNA sequence: TGTGCCAGCACCCCCGGGGGAGGAGGGGAGACCCAGTACTTC. This gives the protein CASTPGGGGETQYF.